The sequence of this T cell receptor beta chain was determined in a study of cytomegalovirus exposure and HLA in healthy donors. Notes on the study in general: Three CMV-associated chains proved CMV antigen-specific in vitro. Cytomegalovirus status was reportedly diagnosed by the classifier with high specificity and sensitivity.

Notes on this clone: What it binds is unknown.

The repertoire was sequenced with immunoSEQ multiplex PCR; TCRdb's copy has only in-frame clones and lacks some. The table includes about 120,000 clones, about nine tenths detected once. This CDR3 has 13 residues. The V gene's germline CDR1 is SGDLS and CDR2 YYNGEE. Trimming took off 2 bases at V and 4 bases at J, with 7 bases between the two ends. The sample was PBMCs. This receptor was taken from a woman aged 18-35 years in good health and CMV-seronegative. The rearrangement uses TRBV9 and TRBJ1-3; D is possibly TRBD1 (5 bases). CDR3 bases: TGTGCCAGCAGCGTGACAGCGGGAAACACCATATATTTT. Protein sequence: CASSVTAGNTIYF.